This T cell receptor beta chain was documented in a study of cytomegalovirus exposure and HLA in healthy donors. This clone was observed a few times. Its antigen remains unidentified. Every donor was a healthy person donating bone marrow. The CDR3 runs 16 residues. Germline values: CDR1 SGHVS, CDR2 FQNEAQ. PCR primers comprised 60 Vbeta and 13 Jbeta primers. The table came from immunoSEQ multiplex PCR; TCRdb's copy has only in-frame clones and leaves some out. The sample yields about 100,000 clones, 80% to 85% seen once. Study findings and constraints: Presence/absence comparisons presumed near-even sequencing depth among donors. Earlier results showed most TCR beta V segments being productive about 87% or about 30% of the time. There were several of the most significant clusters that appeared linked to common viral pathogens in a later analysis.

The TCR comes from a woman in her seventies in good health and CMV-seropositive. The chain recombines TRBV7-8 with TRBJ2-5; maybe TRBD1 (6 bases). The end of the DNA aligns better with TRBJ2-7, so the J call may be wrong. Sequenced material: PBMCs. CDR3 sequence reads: CASSFGGGQGRYEQYF. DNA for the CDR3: TGTGCCAGCAGCTTCGGCGGTGGTCAGGGGCGGTACGAGCAGTACTTC.